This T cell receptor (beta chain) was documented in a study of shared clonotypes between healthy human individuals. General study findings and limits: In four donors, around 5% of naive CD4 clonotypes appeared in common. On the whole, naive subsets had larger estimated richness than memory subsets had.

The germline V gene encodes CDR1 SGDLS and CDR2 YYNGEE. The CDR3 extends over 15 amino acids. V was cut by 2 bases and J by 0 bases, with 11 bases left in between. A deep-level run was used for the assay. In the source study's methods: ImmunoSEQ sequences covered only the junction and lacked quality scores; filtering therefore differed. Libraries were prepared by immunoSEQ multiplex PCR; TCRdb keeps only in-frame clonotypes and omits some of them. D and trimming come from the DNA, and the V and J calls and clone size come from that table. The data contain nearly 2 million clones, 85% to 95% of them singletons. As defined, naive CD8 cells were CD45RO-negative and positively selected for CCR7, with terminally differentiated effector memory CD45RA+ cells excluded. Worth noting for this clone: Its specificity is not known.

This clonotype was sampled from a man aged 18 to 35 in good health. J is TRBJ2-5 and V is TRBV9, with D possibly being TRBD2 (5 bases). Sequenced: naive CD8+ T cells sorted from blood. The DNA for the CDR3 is TGTGCCAGCAGCGTTAGTGGCGGGTACCAAGAGACCCAGTACTTC. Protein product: CASSVSGGYQETQYF.